Each of the 13 T cell receptor beta chains below was sequenced from the same sample in a study of cytomegalovirus exposure and HLA in healthy donors. The PCR contained 60 Vbeta and 13 Jbeta primers. Assay: immunoSEQ multiplex PCR; the TCRdb copy retains only in-frame clones and omits some. The data contain 150,000 to 200,000 clones, 75% of them singletons. The specimen sequenced was PBMCs. The source of these receptors is a woman between 45 and 60 years old in good health and CMV-seropositive.

This clone was recorded a few times. This sequence joins TRBV4-2 and TRBJ2-3, with TRBD2 matching over 13 bases. The CDR3 extends over 18 amino acids. Germline V lookup: CDR1 LGHNA, CDR2 YNFKEQ. With 3 bases clipped from V and 1 base from J, the junction kept 7 bases outside the gene matches. Written as DNA, the CDR3 is TGTGCCAGCAGCCAGCCAGGACTAGCGGGGGATCGCACAGATACGCAGTATTTT. Protein sequence: CASSQPGLAGDRTDTQYF.

The V and J genes are TRBV7-3 and TRBJ2-1, with TRBD2 matching 7 bases. Trimming took 3 bases from V and 3 from J; bases not matched to a gene: 8. The CDR3 runs 16 residues. Germline V CDR1 and CDR2: SGHTA, FQGTGA. CDR3 bases: TGTGCCAGCAGCTTGAGGAGCGGGGCTGTCTACAATGAGCAGTTCTTC. Translated, it gives CASSLRSGAVYNEQFF.

This chain joins TRBV7-8 and TRBJ2-1, with TRBD2 matching 10 bases. Trimming removed 2 bases from V and 10 bases from J; junction bases left unmatched: 8. CDR1 and CDR2 (germline): SGHVS, FQNEAQ. The CDR3 runs to 15 residues. The CDR3 reads CASSLYERGGREQFF. The DNA for the CDR3 is TGTGCCAGCAGCTTATACGAGCGGGGGGGCCGCGAGCAGTTCTTC. Full variable domain (missing parts from reference TRBV7-8 and TRBJ2-1): GAGVSQSPRYKVAKRGQDVALRCDPISGHVSLFWYQQALGQGPEFLTYFQNEAQLDKSGLPSDRFFAERPEGSVSTLKIQRTQQEDSAVYLCASSLYERGGREQFFGPGTRLTVL.

The chain is built from TRBV11-2 and TRBJ1-1; D is uncertain. The CDR3 runs to 15 residues. Trimming took 3 bases from V and 1 from J, leaving 12 bases between them. CDR1 is SGHAT, CDR2 FQNNGV, per germline. Here the CDR3 DNA reads TGTGCCAGCAGCTTCCCTAAGACGGGGAACACTGAAGCTTTCTTT. It translates to CASSFPKTGNTEAFF.

This chain uses TRBV6-1 with TRBJ2-7; 9 bases align to TRBD1. CDR1 and CDR2 (germline): MNHNS, SASEGT. Germline trimming cut 4 bases from V and 0 bases from J; bases unmatched to any gene: 10. The CDR3 has 17 residues. The CDR3, as DNA: TGTGCCAGCAGTGCGACAGGGGGACTCCTGATCTCCTACGAGCAGTACTTC. Translated: CASSATGGLLISYEQYF.

V and J are TRBV7-9 and TRBJ2-5, with 16 bases identical to TRBD2. Germline V gene sequence: CDR1 SEHNR, CDR2 FQNEAQ (reference sequence). J was trimmed by 4 bases and V by 5 bases; bases with no gene match: 7. This CDR3 spans 17 amino acids. CDR3 sequence (DNA): TGTGCCAGCAGCCTGGGACTAGCGGGGGGGCCATCAGAGACCCAGTACTTC. Protein product: CASSLGLAGGPSETQYF.

This clone was seen a few times. The CDR3 here is CASSPQDWYEQYF. The CDR3 DNA reads as TGTGCCAGCAGTCCCCAGGACTGGTACGAGCAGTACTTC. The V call is TRBV6-6, the J call TRBJ2-7; maybe TRBD2 (5 bases). V shed 5 bases and J shed 4 bases, with 12 bases lying between them. The CDR3 spans 13 residues. Germline V lookup: CDR1 MNHNY, CDR2 SVGAGI (reference sequence).

The V and J genes are TRBV9 and TRBJ1-6, with a tentative D call TRBD1 (5 bases). V gave up 0 bases and J gave up 8 bases, with 15 bases separating them. This CDR3 spans 16 amino acids. Germline values: CDR1 SGDLS, CDR2 YYNGEE. The CDR3 DNA is TGTGCCAGCAGCGTAGCTACGTCAGGGTGGGATTCACCCCTCCACTTT. It is translated as CASSVATSGWDSPLHF.

The chain carries TRBV2 and TRBJ2-1, with 14 bases lining up with TRBD2. Germline loops: CDR1 SNHLY, CDR2 FYNNEI. This CDR3 contains 19 residues. Germline trimming cut 0 bases from V and 2 bases from J; bases unmatched to any gene: 6. The CDR3: CASSEALRLAGGTYNEQFF. In DNA, the CDR3 is TGTGCCAGCAGTGAAGCGCTTCGACTAGCGGGGGGGACCTACAATGAGCAGTTCTTC.

The gene calls are TRBV6-1 and TRBJ1-2; 7 bases line up with TRBD1. The CDR3 spans 16 residues. V gave up 4 bases and J gave up 4 bases; unmatched junction bases: 12. Germline V gene data show CDR1 as MNHNS and CDR2 as SASEGT. The CDR3 loop reads CASSGRGQSSVYGYTF. The CDR3 DNA sequence: TGTGCCAGCAGTGGTAGGGGGCAGTCTTCCGTCTATGGCTACACCTTC.

This chain links TRBV11-2 with TRBJ2-5, with a possible D match to TRBD1 (6 bases). This CDR3 spans 14 amino acids. Trimming removed 1 base at V and 3 bases at J, with 9 bases between. Germline V lookup: CDR1 SGHAT, CDR2 FQNNGV. DNA of the CDR3: TGTGCCAGCAGCTTAGCTCACAGGGAAGAGACCCAGTACTTC. It translates to CASSLAHREETQYF.

This sequence joins TRBV6-1 and TRBJ2-2; 10 bases line up with TRBD1. CDR1 and CDR2 from the germline V gene are MNHNS and SASEGT. This CDR3 region has 16 residues. V shed 1 base, J shed 6 bases, and the junction held 5 bases outside the gene matches. CDR3 in amino acids: CASSEVGDRGSGELFF. The CDR3 coding sequence is TGTGCCAGCAGTGAAGTCGGGGACAGGGGCTCCGGGGAGCTGTTTTTT.

This chain uses TRBV21-1 with TRBJ2-5; the table's D call, TRBD1, has no DNA check behind it. The J call is in doubt because the DNA end fits TRBJ2-7 better. TRBV21-1 is classified as a pseudogene. The CDR3 length is 15 residues. In DNA form, the CDR3 reads TGTGCCAGCAGCAAGGGGACAGGGGTTGGGTACGAGCAGTACTTC. As protein: CASSKGTGVGYEQYF.